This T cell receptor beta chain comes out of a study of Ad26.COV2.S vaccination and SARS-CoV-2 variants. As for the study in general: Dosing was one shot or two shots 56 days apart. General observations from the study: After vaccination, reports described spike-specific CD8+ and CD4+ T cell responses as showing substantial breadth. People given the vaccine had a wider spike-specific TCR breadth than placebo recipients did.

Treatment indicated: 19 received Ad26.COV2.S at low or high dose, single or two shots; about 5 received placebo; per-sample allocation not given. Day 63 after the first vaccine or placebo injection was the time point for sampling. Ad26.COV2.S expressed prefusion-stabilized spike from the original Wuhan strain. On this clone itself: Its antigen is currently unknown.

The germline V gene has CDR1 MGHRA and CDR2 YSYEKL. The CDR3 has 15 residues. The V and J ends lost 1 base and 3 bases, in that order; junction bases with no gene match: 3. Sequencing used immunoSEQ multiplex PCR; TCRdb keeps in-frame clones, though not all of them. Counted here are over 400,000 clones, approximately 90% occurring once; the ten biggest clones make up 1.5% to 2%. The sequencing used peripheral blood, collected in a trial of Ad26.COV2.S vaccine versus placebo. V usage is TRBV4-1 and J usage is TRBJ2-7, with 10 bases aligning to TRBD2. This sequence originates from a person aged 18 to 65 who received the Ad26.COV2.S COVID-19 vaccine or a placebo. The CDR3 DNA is TGCGCCAGCAGCCAAGTAGGGACTAGCGACTACGAGCAGTACTTC. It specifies CASSQVGTSDYEQYF.